Below are 9 T cell receptor beta chains sequenced from a single sample in a study of blood T cells in healthy people across ages. The second PCR ran about 6 to 12 cycles with a sample-barcoded 5' primer and J-beta primers. MiXCR was run by TCRdb on the 5' RACE reads, yielding one entry per CDR3 protein. The sample records approximately 1.5 million distinct CDR3 sequences, 30% to 40% being singletons. Sequenced material: blood. These receptors all come from a woman in her thirties in good health.

This clonotype appeared a few times. This chain connects TRBV4-2 to TRBJ2-1; D might be TRBD2 (5 bases). V was trimmed by 0 bases and J by 2 bases, leaving 8 bases between them. This CDR3 is built from 15 residues. The germline CDR1 and CDR2 sequences are LGHNA and YNFKEQ. The CDR3: CASSQDTGTYNEQFF. CDR3 bases: TGTGCCAGCAGCCAAGATACCGGGACCTACAATGAGCAGTTCTTC.

V is TRBV4-1 and J is TRBJ2-3; D unclear. The V end lost 0 bases, the J end lost 1 base, and 14 bases lay between the germline ends. The CDR3 runs to 17 residues. Germline values: CDR1 MGHRA, CDR2 YSYEKL. This CDR3 reads CASSQDFQASGTDTQYF. The DNA for the CDR3 is TGCGCCAGCAGCCAAGATTTCCAGGCATCTGGCACAGATACGCAGTATTTT.

The rearrangement joins TRBV7-2 to TRBJ2-1, with 12 bases fitting TRBD2. CDR1 is SGHTA, CDR2 FQGNSA, per germline. V was clipped by 5 bases and J by 0 bases; unmatched bases: 11. This CDR3 contains 19 residues. The CDR3 sequence is CASSRGLAGGRSSYNEQFF. CDR3 in DNA: TGTGCCAGCAGCCGCGGGCTAGCGGGGGGGAGAAGCTCCTACAATGAGCAGTTCTTC.

In DNA form, the CDR3 reads TGTGCCAGCAGTCCCCAGGGGGCCGCTGGGGCCAACGTCCTGACTTTC. It codes for CASSPQGAAGANVLTF. The V and J genes are TRBV5-4 and TRBJ2-6; 8 positions match TRBD1. The germline V gene encodes CDR1 SGHNT and CDR2 YYREEE (reference sequence). This CDR3 is 16 amino acids long. The trim removed 5 bases at V and 2 bases at J, leaving 6 bases unmatched.

CDR3 in DNA: TGTGCCAGCAGTGAAGGCGCACAGAAAGAGACCCAGTACTTC. Translation: CASSEGAQKETQYF. This chain uses TRBV6-1 with TRBJ2-5; D uncertain. Germline V lookup: CDR1 MNHNS, CDR2 SASEGT. CDR3 length: 14 amino acids. V was clipped by 1 base and J by 3 bases, with 9 bases between them.

This clonotype was detected many times. The chain uses TRBV11-2 and TRBJ2-1, with 7 nucleotides matching TRBD2. The CDR3 extends over 14 amino acids. With V trimmed by 3 bases and J by 7 bases, 6 bases remained unmatched. CDR1 is SGHAT, CDR2 FQNNGV, per germline. CDR3: CASSFALGGNEQFF. CDR3 DNA: TGTGCCAGCAGCTTTGCGCTGGGAGGGAATGAGCAGTTCTTC.

DNA for the CDR3: TGTGCCAGCAGCACCAAAATCCTTCCCCCCACAGATACGCAGTATTTT. This sequence encodes CASSTKILPPTDTQYF. The chain employs TRBV7-9 and TRBJ2-3, with no clear D. The V gene lost 5 bases and the J gene lost 2 bases, with 17 bases spanning the gap. The CDR3 is 16 amino acids. From germline, CDR1 is SEHNR and CDR2 FQNEAQ (reference sequence).

This clonotype was recorded a few times. The chain joins TRBV5-1 to TRBJ2-1; TRBD1 matches at 7 bases. CDR1 is SGHRS, CDR2 YFSETQ, per germline. This CDR3 has 13 residues. V lost 4 bases to trimming and J lost 4 bases; unmatched junction nucleotides: 2. Here the CDR3 DNA reads TGCGCCAGCAGCGGACAGGATTACAATGAGCAGTTCTTC. Translation gives CASSGQDYNEQFF.

The V and J genes are TRBV20-1 and TRBJ1-1; D unclear. CDR3 length: 13 amino acids. The V gene's germline CDR1 is DFQATT and CDR2 SNEGSKA (reference sequence). With 0 bases removed from V and 6 bases from J, the gap between germline ends came to 11 bases. The CDR3 region has the DNA TGCAGTGCTAGAGATTATCGGATCGCTGAAGCTTTCTTT. It codes for CSARDYRIAEAFF.